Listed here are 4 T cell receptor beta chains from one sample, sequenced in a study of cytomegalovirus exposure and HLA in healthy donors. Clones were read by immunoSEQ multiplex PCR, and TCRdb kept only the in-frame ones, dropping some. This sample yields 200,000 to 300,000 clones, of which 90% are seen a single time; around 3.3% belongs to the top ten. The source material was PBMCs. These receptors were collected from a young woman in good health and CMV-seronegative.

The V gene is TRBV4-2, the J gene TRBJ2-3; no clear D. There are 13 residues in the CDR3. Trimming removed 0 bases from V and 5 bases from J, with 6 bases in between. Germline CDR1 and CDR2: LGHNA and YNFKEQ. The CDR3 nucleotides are TGTGCCAGCAGCCAAGAAATCGGAGATACGCAGTATTTT. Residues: CASSQEIGDTQYF.

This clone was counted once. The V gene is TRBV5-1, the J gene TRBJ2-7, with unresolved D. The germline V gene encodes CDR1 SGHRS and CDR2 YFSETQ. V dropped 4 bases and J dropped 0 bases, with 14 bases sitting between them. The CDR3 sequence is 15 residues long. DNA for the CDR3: TGCGCCAGCAGCCTTGATTTCCCCCTCTCCTACGAGCAGTACTTC. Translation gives CASSLDFPLSYEQYF.

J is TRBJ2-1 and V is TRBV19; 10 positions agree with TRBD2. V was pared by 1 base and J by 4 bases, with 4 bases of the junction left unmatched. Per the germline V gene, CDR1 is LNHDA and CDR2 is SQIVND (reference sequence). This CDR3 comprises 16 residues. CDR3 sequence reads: CASSIVASGRYNEQFF. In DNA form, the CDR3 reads TGTGCCAGTAGTATAGTGGCTAGCGGGAGATACAATGAGCAGTTCTTC.

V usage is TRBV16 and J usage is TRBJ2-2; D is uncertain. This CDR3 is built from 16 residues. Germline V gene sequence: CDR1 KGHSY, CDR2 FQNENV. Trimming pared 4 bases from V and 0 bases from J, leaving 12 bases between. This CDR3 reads CASSRNRRTNTGELFF. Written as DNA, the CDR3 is TGTGCCAGCAGCCGAAACCGGCGTACGAACACCGGGGAGCTGTTTTTT.